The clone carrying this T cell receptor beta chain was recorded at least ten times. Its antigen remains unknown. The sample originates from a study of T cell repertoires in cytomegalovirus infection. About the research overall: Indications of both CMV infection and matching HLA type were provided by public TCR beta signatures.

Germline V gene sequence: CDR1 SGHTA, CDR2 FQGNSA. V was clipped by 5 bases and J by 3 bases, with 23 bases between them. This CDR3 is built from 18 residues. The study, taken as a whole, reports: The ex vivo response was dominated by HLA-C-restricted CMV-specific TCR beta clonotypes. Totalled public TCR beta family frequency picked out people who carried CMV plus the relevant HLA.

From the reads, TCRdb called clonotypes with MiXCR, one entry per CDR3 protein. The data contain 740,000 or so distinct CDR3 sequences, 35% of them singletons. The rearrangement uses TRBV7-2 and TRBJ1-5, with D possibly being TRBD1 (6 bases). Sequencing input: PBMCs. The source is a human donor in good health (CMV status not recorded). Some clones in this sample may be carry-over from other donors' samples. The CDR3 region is CASSPFPHRDFTNQPQHF. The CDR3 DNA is TGTGCCAGCAGCCCCTTTCCCCACAGGGACTTTACCAATCAGCCCCAGCATTTT.